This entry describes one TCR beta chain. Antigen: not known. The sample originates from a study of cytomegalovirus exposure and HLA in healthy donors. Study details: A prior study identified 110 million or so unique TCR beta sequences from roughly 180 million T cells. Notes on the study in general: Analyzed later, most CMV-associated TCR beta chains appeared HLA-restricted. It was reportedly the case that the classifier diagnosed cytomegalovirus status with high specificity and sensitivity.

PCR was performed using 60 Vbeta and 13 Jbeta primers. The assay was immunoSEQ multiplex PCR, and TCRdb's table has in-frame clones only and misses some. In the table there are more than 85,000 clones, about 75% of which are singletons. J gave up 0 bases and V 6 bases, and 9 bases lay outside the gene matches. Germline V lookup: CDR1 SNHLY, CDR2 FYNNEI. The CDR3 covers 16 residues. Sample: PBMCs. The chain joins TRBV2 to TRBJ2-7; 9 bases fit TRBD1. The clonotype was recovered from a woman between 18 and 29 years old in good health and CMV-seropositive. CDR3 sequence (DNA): TGTGCCAGCAGAGACTACCCGGGACAGGGCTCCTACGAGCAGTACTTC. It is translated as CASRDYPGQGSYEQYF.